This is a list of T cell receptor beta chains from one sample in a study of blood T cell repertoires in COVID-19. Generated by immunoSEQ multiplex PCR, the TCRdb table keeps only in-frame clones and is missing some. Of 200,000 to 300,000 clones in the sample, approximately 84% are singletons; the top ten hold around 1.7%. Sequences were obtained from PBMCs or T cells enriched from blood (not recorded which). The receptors were sampled from a man aged 40-55 years who had recovered from COVID-19. CDR3s include the opening cysteine and the closing phenylalanine or tryptophan. D genes are given only for firm matches. Size tells how often a clone was seen (once, few, many) or the class of an expanded clone, and some rows leave it out.

d_gene: NA; v_gene: TRBV7-2; abundance: NA; j_gene: TRBJ1-1; CDR3nt: TGTGCCAGCAGGATACCGTCGGGGATGAGACCTCCTGAAGCTTTCTTT; CDR3aa: CASRIPSGMRPPEAFF
d_gene: TRBD1; v_gene: TRBV27; abundance: NA; j_gene: TRBJ2-1; CDR3nt: TGTGCCAGCAGTGACAGGGGGCAGGGCTACAATGAGCAGTTCTTC; CDR3aa: CASSDRGQGYNEQFF
d_gene: NA; v_gene: TRBV13; abundance: few; j_gene: TRBJ1-4; CDR3nt: TGTGCCAGCAGCTTAGGACAGGGAGGGAGAAAACTGTTTTTT; CDR3aa: CASSLGQGGRKLFF
d_gene: TRBD1; v_gene: TRBV7-9; abundance: NA; j_gene: TRBJ1-3; CDR3nt: TGTGCCAGCAGCCGACAGGGGGGTGCGGGAAACACCATATATTTT; CDR3aa: CASSRQGGAGNTIYF
d_gene: TRBD2; v_gene: TRBV3-1/TRBV3-2; abundance: NA; j_gene: TRBJ2-7; CDR3nt: TGTGCCAGCAGCCAAGGTAGACTAGCTTACTTC; CDR3aa: CASSQGRLAYF
d_gene: NA; v_gene: TRBV23-1; abundance: NA; j_gene: TRBJ2-5; CDR3nt: TGCGCCAGCAACTTCCTGAGGGAGTACGGGTACCAAGAGACCCAGTACTTC; CDR3aa: CASNFLREYGYQETQYF
d_gene: TRBD2; v_gene: TRBV30; abundance: NA; j_gene: TRBJ2-3; CDR3nt: TGTGCCTGGAGTGCCCCGTACAGCGGGAGAACAGATACGCAGTATTTT; CDR3aa: CAWSAPYSGRTDTQYF
d_gene: NA; v_gene: TRBV5-1; abundance: NA; j_gene: TRBJ2-2; CDR3nt: TGCGCCAGCAGCCCCGGGGGGAACACCGGGGAGCTGTTTTTT; CDR3aa: CASSPGGNTGELFF
d_gene: TRBD1; v_gene: TRBV5-1; abundance: NA; j_gene: TRBJ1-2; CDR3nt: TGCGCCAGCAGCACCTGGACAGGTCATGATTATGGCTACACCTTC; CDR3aa: CASSTWTGHDYGYTF
d_gene: TRBD2; v_gene: TRBV5-1; abundance: NA; j_gene: TRBJ2-2; CDR3nt: TGCGCCAGCTCGGGACTAGCGGACACCGGGGAGCTGTTTTTT; CDR3aa: CASSGLADTGELFF
d_gene: TRBD1; v_gene: TRBV11-2; abundance: few; j_gene: TRBJ1-1; CDR3nt: TGTGCCAGCAGCTTAGACTTCTACAGGGGGCCTGACACTGAAGCTTTCTTT; CDR3aa: CASSLDFYRGPDTEAFF
d_gene: NA; v_gene: TRBV20-1; abundance: NA; j_gene: TRBJ2-7; CDR3nt: TGCAGTGCTCAAAATTACGGCGAGCAGTACTTC; CDR3aa: CSAQNYGEQYF
d_gene: TRBD1; v_gene: TRBV28; abundance: NA; j_gene: TRBJ2-7; CDR3nt: TGTGCCAGCAGTTTCATACAGGGGGCCGTAAGTTCCCCCTACGAGCAGTACTTC; CDR3aa: CASSFIQGAVSSPYEQYF
d_gene: TRBD1; v_gene: TRBV19; abundance: NA; j_gene: TRBJ1-2; CDR3nt: TGTGCCAGCCAGGGACAGGGTTATGGCTACACCTTC; CDR3aa: CASQGQGYGYTF
d_gene: NA; v_gene: TRBV20-1; abundance: NA; j_gene: TRBJ2-2; CDR3nt: TGCAGTGCTAGTGCCCAAAGGCGGGTGAACACCGGGGAGCTGTTTTTT; CDR3aa: CSASAQRRVNTGELFF
d_gene: NA; v_gene: TRBV19; abundance: NA; j_gene: TRBJ1-2; CDR3nt: TGTGCCAGTAGTATTTCATCTCTTGCGGCCTATGGCTACACCTTC; CDR3aa: CASSISSLAAYGYTF
d_gene: TRBD1; v_gene: TRBV6-2/TRBV6-3; abundance: NA; j_gene: TRBJ1-1; CDR3nt: TGTGCCAGCAGTACCACGGGACAGGTGAACACTGAAGCTTTCTTT; CDR3aa: CASSTTGQVNTEAFF
d_gene: TRBD2; v_gene: TRBV11-2; abundance: once; j_gene: TRBJ2-7; CDR3nt: TGTGCCAGCGGTGTCGGGACTAGCACCTACGAGCAGTACTTC; CDR3aa: CASGVGTSTYEQYF
d_gene: NA; v_gene: TRBV5-1; abundance: few; j_gene: TRBJ1-4; CDR3nt: TGCGCCAGCAGCTTACTTGGGGCGGATGAAAAACTGTTTTTT; CDR3aa: CASSLLGADEKLFF
d_gene: NA; v_gene: TRBV5-1; abundance: once; j_gene: TRBJ2-2; CDR3nt: TGCGCCAGCAGCTTGGGAGTACCGAACACCGGGGAGCTGTTTTTT; CDR3aa: CASSLGVPNTGELFF
d_gene: NA; v_gene: TRBV19; abundance: NA; j_gene: TRBJ1-2; CDR3nt: TGTGCCAGTAGTATAGAGGCTTCTTACTATGGCTACACCTTC; CDR3aa: CASSIEASYYGYTF
d_gene: NA; v_gene: TRBV7-9; abundance: NA; j_gene: TRBJ2-3; CDR3nt: TGTGCCAGCAGCTTAGCGGCTTACACAGATACGCAGTATTTT; CDR3aa: CASSLAAYTDTQYF
d_gene: NA; v_gene: TRBV5-5; abundance: NA; j_gene: TRBJ1-1; CDR3nt: TGTGCCAGCAGCTTGGTGGCAGGCACTGAAGCTTTCTTT; CDR3aa: CASSLVAGTEAFF
d_gene: NA; v_gene: TRBV7-9; abundance: NA; j_gene: TRBJ1-1; CDR3nt: TGTGCCAGCAGCTTAGACGGTCCGGGGGGCACTGAAGCTTTCTTT; CDR3aa: CASSLDGPGGTEAFF
d_gene: TRBD1; v_gene: TRBV5-5; abundance: NA; j_gene: TRBJ2-1; CDR3nt: TGTGCCAGCAGCCGCCCGGACAGGGATTATCTTGAGCAGTTCTTC; CDR3aa: CASSRPDRDYLEQFF
d_gene: NA; v_gene: TRBV7-5; abundance: few; j_gene: TRBJ1-6; CDR3nt: TGTGTCAGAAGCCCCCCCCGCCGGGACAGGATCTGTAATTCACCCCTCCACTTT; CDR3aa: CVRSPPRRDRICNSPLHF
d_gene: NA; v_gene: TRBV9; abundance: NA; j_gene: TRBJ2-6; CDR3nt: TGTGCCAGCAGCGCCACAGGGAGTCCCAACGTCCTGACTTTC; CDR3aa: CASSATGSPNVLTF
d_gene: NA; v_gene: TRBV4-2; abundance: once; j_gene: TRBJ2-2; CDR3nt: TGTGCCAGCAGCCAATCGGGGTGGGCCGCGAACACCGGGGAGCTGTTTTTT; CDR3aa: CASSQSGWAANTGELFF
d_gene: TRBD1; v_gene: TRBV29-1; abundance: NA; j_gene: TRBJ2-7; CDR3nt: TGCAGCGTTGTAGGGACAGGGAACGCCTACGAGCAGTACTTC; CDR3aa: CSVVGTGNAYEQYF
d_gene: NA; v_gene: TRBV7-9; abundance: NA; j_gene: TRBJ1-6; CDR3nt: TGTGCCAGCAGCTTAGGGACAGCGGTGTCACCCCTCCACTTT; CDR3aa: CASSLGTAVSPLHF
d_gene: NA; v_gene: TRBV7-9; abundance: NA; j_gene: TRBJ2-2; CDR3nt: TGTGCCAGCAGTCGATATGGGACACGGGCGGACACCGGGGAGCTGTTTTTT; CDR3aa: CASSRYGTRADTGELFF